A single T cell receptor (beta chain) is shown here with its context. This clone's antigen is unknown. One base away there is no much larger clone; base qualities are not given. From cysteine to phenylalanine, the CDR3 is 11 amino acids long. The entry retains the CDR3 DNA only, 33 bases that are in frame from base 1. According to the germline V gene, CDR1 reads SNHLY and CDR2 reads FYNNEI. V and J are truncated by 4 bases and 10 bases respectively, leaving an intervening sequence of 8 bases. This sample is part of a study of blood T cell repertoires in COVID-19 (TCRdb year 2020). About the investigation overall: Collaborator samples came from the United States, Italy and Spain and covered acute and convalescent phases of COVID-19. The material from the prospective study consisted of cDNA or gDNA derived from T cells, B-cell-depleted T cells, or PBMCs. Subjects who had been exposed to COVID-19, were actively infected with it, or had recovered from it provided the deeply sampled blood TCRbeta repertoires that made up the dataset. The repertoires were made available in a free public database intended to serve as a resource for research on the immune response to SARS-CoV-2. The samples were drawn from the first 160 participants of the ongoing ImmuneRACE study and from 1,254 subjects provided by 6 global collaborators. Nearly every sample came with metadata listing a de-identified subject ID, COVID-19 status, age in years and sex. Where HLA class I and class II types were available, the types were taken from metadata supplied by the sample provider, not from assay-based typing.

Study-level results and caveats: The amount of clinical and demographic metadata varied by source and participant and was provided uncurated.

TCRbeta CDR3 regions were amplified from genomic DNA using the immunoSEQ Assay, a bias-controlled multiplex PCR. Per the source publication's procedure: Within the assay, amplification of reference gene primers was used to estimate how many nucleated cells each sample contained. Sequence reads were collapsed and filtered to measure the absolute abundance of every unique TCRbeta CDR3 rearrangement. Productive Simpson clonality was computed per sample as the square root of Simpson's diversity index over productive rearrangements. TCRdb holds this immuneACCESS table with in-frame rearrangements only. Some clones are missing; in checked studies, unresolved V genes explain under half, and the rest has no known cause. That table supplies the V and J calls and clone size; D and trimming were determined from the DNA. Here the sample has approximately 3,600 clones; 65% to 85% occur a single time. The ten most abundant clones make up about a fifth of the sample.

Each collaborating institution followed its own protocols to collect whole blood in K2EDTA tubes. For TCRbeta analysis, collaborators shipped samples as frozen whole blood, isolated PBMCs, or DNA extracted from either of those sample types. Here the chain combines TRBV2 and TRBJ2-1; the D segment could be TRBD2, given 5 matching bases. The clonotype originates from a human donor in a cohort sampled during active COVID-19. The specimen sequenced was peripheral blood. The CDR3 here reads CASSAWREQFF. The DNA sequence reads TGTGCCAGCAGTGCCTGGAGGGAGCAGTTCTTC.